This record covers a single T cell receptor (beta chain). Its antigen is unidentified. The time point is: newly diagnosed GD, antithyroid drugs for less than 3 months. PBMCs were the source of the RNA used for TCR sequencing. V was clipped by 0 bases and J by 6 bases, with 17 bases between them. Looked up from germline, CDR1 is SEHNR and CDR2 is FQNEAQ (reference sequence). The CDR3 has 16 residues. This specimen comes from a study of regulatory T cells in long-lasting Graves disease. CDR3 regions were amplified by Arm-PCR using iRepertoire HTBI primers to build TCR beta libraries. In TCRdb, the multiplex PCR reads were re-called with MiXCR into one record per CDR3 protein. Of over 300,000 distinct CDR3 sequences listed, around 15% were seen once; the top ten hold about 20%. Study results and limitations: Tissue studied was limited to peripheral blood, excluding thyroid tissue.

V is TRBV7-9 and J is TRBJ1-2; D is possibly TRBD1 (5 bases). The origin of this receptor is a female donor with Graves disease. The material sequenced was peripheral blood mononuclear cells (PBMCs), taken at new diagnosis, from a patient treated with antithyroid drugs. CDR3 loop: CASSLASREGFDGYTF. The CDR3 DNA follows: TGTGCCAGCAGCTTAGCCTCCAGGGAGGGCTTCGATGGCTACACCTTC.